This TCR beta chain originates from a study of blood T cell repertoires in COVID-19. CDR1 and CDR2 (germline): LNHDA, SQIVND (reference sequence). The CDR3 length is 19 residues. The V and J ends lost 5 bases and 1 base respectively, with 24 bases between them. Profiled with immunoSEQ multiplex PCR; TCRdb holds only in-frame clones, not every one. The data show approximately 99,000 clones, about 83% seen once. Sequencing input: peripheral blood. The chain combines TRBV19 with TRBJ1-5, with D perhaps TRBD1 (5 bases). The source is a man between 65 and 85 years old with active or convalescent COVID-19. CDR3 sequence reads: CASSPKARGGGGSNQPQHF. The CDR3 nucleotides are TGTGCCAGTAGTCCTAAGGCCCGAGGCGGGGGAGGGAGCAATCAGCCCCAGCATTTT.